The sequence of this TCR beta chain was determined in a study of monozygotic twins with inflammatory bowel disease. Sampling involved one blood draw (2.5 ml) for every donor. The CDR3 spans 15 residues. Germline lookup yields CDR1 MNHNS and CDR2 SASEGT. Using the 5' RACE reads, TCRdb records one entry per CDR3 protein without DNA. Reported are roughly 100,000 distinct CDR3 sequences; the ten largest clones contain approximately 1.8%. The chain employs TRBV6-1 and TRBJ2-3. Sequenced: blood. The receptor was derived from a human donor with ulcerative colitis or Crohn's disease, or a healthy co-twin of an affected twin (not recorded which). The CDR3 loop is CASSVVGLVPDTQYF.